The clone carrying this TCR beta chain appeared a few times. As yet, its antigen is unknown. One end of the junction fails to match germline, which may point to a read error. The source of the sample is a study of identical twins. Study results and caveats: The study based its conclusions on cross-sectional statistical analysis and did not follow the same donors. Out-of-frame beta chain sequences displayed weaker excess sharing between twins. The study found excess low generation probability among twin-shared out-of-frame alpha sequences. In monozygotic twins, models underestimated the sharing of out-of-frame TCR alpha.

The CDR3 has 18 residues. Germline CDR1 reads MDHEN; CDR2 reads SYDVKM. TCRdb re-called the 5' RACE reads with MiXCR, one entry per CDR3 protein. The sample lists 250,000 or so distinct CDR3 sequences, about 8.5% seen once, with 2.5% to 3.5% in the top ten. These data also formed part of another study, on yellow fever vaccine responses in identical twins.

The sequenced sample was CD8+ T cells sorted from blood. The clonotype comes from a woman between 18 and 29 years old in good health. The chain links TRBV28 to TRBJ2-1; 7 nucleotides align to TRBD2. The CDR3 DNA reads TGTGCCAGCAGTTTACGGGGTGGTGGGAGGGACTCCGACAATGAGCAGTTCTTC. Its protein is CASSLRGGGRDSDNEQFF.